These T cell receptor beta chains were read from a single sample in a study of siplizumab effects on memory and regulatory T cells. Using immunoSEQ multiplex PCR, the repertoire was profiled, and TCRdb retains in-frame clones only, with some absent. The sample has 87,000 or so clones, over 85% seen once. The sample comprised non-Treg CD4+ T cells sorted from blood. Every receptor here comes from a human donor in good health. The CDR3 runs from the conserved cysteine through the conserved F or W. D genes are given only for firm matches. Only some rows state a clone size, as once, few, many or a class for expanded clones.

V gene	D gene	J gene	clone size	CDR3 DNA	CDR3 protein
TRBV2	TRBD2	TRBJ2-7	-	TGTGCCAGCCTTCTAGCGGGGGCAACCTACGAGCAGTACTTC	CASLLAGATYEQYF
TRBV7-2	TRBD1	TRBJ2-7	-	TGTGCCAGCAGCTTAACAGGGGGTTGGGAGCAGTACTTC	CASSLTGGWEQYF
TRBV18	-	TRBJ2-7	-	TGTGCCAGCTCACCACCCCTCTCCTACGAGCAGTACTTC	CASSPPLSYEQYF
TRBV4-1	-	TRBJ1-1	once	TGCGCCAGCAGCCACTGGACGGTGAACACTGAAGCTTTCTTT	CASSHWTVNTEAFF
TRBV6-4	-	TRBJ2-7	-	TGTGCCAGCAGTGATTCCAGCAGCGAACCTGACTACGAGCAGTACTTC	CASSDSSSEPDYEQYF
TRBV4-2	-	TRBJ1-1	-	TGTGCCAGCAGCCAAGTTATCGTGACAGGGAACACTGAAGCTTTCTTT	CASSQVIVTGNTEAFF
TRBV7-2	-	TRBJ2-1	-	TGTGCCAGCAGCACCCGGACCGGTAATGAGCAGTTCTTC	CASSTRTGNEQFF
TRBV10-3	-	TRBJ2-7	-	TGTGCCATCAGTGAGGACAGCTCCTACGAGCAGTACTTC	CAISEDSSYEQYF
TRBV9	-	TRBJ1-1	few	TGTGCCAGCAGCCCTAATCGAGGGTACACTGAAGCTTTCTTT	CASSPNRGYTEAFF
TRBV14	-	TRBJ2-6	-	TGTGCCAGCAGCCCTACTCTCGGGGCCAACGTCCTGACTTTC	CASSPTLGANVLTF
TRBV11-2	-	TRBJ1-6	-	TGTGCCAGCAGCATTCCCGGGGATCCAAATTCACCCCTCCACTTT	CASSIPGDPNSPLHF
TRBV19	-	TRBJ2-7	-	TGTGCCAGTAGTATTGACATCTCCTACGAGCAGTACTTC	CASSIDISYEQYF
TRBV6-5	TRBD1	TRBJ2-7	-	TGTGCCAGCAGTTATAAGGGACAGGGGACGACCTACGAGCAGTACTTC	CASSYKGQGTTYEQYF
TRBV4-1	-	TRBJ1-5	-	TGCGCCAGCAGCCCAGAGGTATGGGAGGACTATCAGCCCCAGCATTTT	CASSPEVWEDYQPQHF
TRBV5-1	TRBD2	TRBJ2-3	-	TGCGCCAGCAGCCTGGGGACTAGCGGGAGATGGGACACAGATACGCAGTATTTT	CASSLGTSGRWDTDTQYF
TRBV23-1	-	TRBJ1-1	-	TGCGCCAGCAGTCAAACAACGACAGGCTGGAACACTGAAGCTTTCTTT	CASSQTTTGWNTEAFF
TRBV6-1	-	TRBJ2-5	-	TGTGCCAGCAGTGAGAACAGGATGCCCCAGGAGACCCAGTACTTC	CASSENRMPQETQYF
TRBV18	-	TRBJ1-1	-	TGTGCCAGCTCACCAGGAGGGGAAGCTTTCTTT	CASSPGGEAFF
TRBV4-1	TRBD1	TRBJ1-4	-	TGCGCCAGCAGCCAAGCCGGGACAGCCCGTAATGAAAAACTGTTTTTT	CASSQAGTARNEKLFF
TRBV7-2	-	TRBJ1-1	few	TGTGCCAGCAGCGGGGGACCGAACACTGAAGCTTTCTTT	CASSGGPNTEAFF
TRBV13	-	TRBJ1-4	once	TGTGCCAGCAGCTTATCGACGGAAACTCGTGAAAAACTGTTTTTT	CASSLSTETREKLFF
TRBV6-1	-	TRBJ1-1	-	TGTGCCAGCAGTCCGGCCCGAGGCACTGAAGCTTTCTTT	CASSPARGTEAFF
TRBV28	TRBD2	TRBJ2-3	-	TGTGCCAGCAGTTTAGCTAGCGGGAGGCCCTTT	CASSLASGRPF
TRBV5-4	-	TRBJ2-7	-	TGTGCCAGCAGCGGTAATACAGGGACCCGACTAGAGCAGTACTTC	CASSGNTGTRLEQYF